This T cell receptor (beta chain) was profiled in a study of blood T cells in healthy people across ages. Findings and limits, study-wide: Aged donors had fewer naive CD4+ cells and lower diversity than long-lived donors. A strong correlation between TCR beta diversity and naive T cell percentage was seen. No one knew whether donors had CMV, which possibly confounded expanded clonotype changes.

This CDR3 is 14 amino acids long. V lost 2 bases to trimming and J lost 2 bases; unmatched junction nucleotides: 1. Germline lookup yields CDR1 SGHRS and CDR2 YFSETQ. Primers used in a second PCR of about 7 to 11 cycles were a sample-barcoded 5' primer and a J-beta primer mix. TCRdb used MiXCR to reprocess the 5' RACE reads, holding one entry per CDR3 protein. The data hold around 1,000,000 distinct CDR3 sequences, with roughly a quarter observed a single time. This clonotype has a count of ten or more. The target antigen is unknown. The same sample was also studied in work on T cells of mothers and their children. That paper notes: Each donor was one of three healthy Caucasian mothers or one of their six children.

Sequencing was done on a sample of blood. The TCR originated in a girl aged 2 to 10 in good health. The chain uses TRBV5-1 and TRBJ2-1; 7 bases match TRBD1. This CDR3 is CASSFGTAYNEQFF. Written as DNA, the CDR3 is TGCGCCAGCAGCTTCGGGACAGCCTACAATGAGCAGTTCTTC.